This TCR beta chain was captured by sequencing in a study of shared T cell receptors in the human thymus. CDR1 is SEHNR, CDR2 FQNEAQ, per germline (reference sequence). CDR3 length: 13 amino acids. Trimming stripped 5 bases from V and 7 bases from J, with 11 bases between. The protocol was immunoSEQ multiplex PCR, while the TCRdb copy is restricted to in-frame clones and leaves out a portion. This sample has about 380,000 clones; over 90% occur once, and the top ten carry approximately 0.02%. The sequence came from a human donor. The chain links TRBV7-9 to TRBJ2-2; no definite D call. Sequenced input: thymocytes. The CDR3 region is CASSNLPGGELFF. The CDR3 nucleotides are TGTGCCAGCAGCAACCTTCCCGGCGGGGAGCTGTTTTTT.